This T cell receptor (beta chain) was retrieved from a study of CD8+ T cells in alopecia areata. Whole-study context: The drug, tofacitinib, lasted 6 to 18 months, followed by 6 months off drug.

cDNA prepared by RNA extraction and subsequent reverse transcription served as the template for sequencing. Profiled with immunoSEQ multiplex PCR; TCRdb holds only in-frame clones, not every one. The table shows under 300,000 clones, with 60% occurring only once. CDR1 is GTSNPN and CDR2 is SVGIG in the germline V gene (reference sequence). V shed 0 bases and J shed 5 bases, with 16 bases lying between them. The CDR3 is made up of 15 amino acids. Points from the study as a whole: Clonality was higher in lesional than normal scalp, especially in alopecia totalis/universalis.

As regards this clone: Its antigen is as yet unknown.

Treatment described: oral pan-JAK inhibitor, 5-10 mg twice daily. The genes are TRBV30 and TRBJ1-1; tentatively, D is TRBD1 (6 bases). The specimen was CD4+ T cells sorted from blood, collected at week 52, from a patient treated with tofacitinib. The TCR sequence derives from a human donor with alopecia areata. This CDR3 reads CAWSVLRGRVTEAFF. The DNA for the CDR3 is TGTGCCTGGAGTGTACTGCGGGGGCGGGTGACTGAAGCTTTCTTT.